What follows are 28 T cell receptor beta chains derived from one specimen sequenced in a study of blood T cell repertoires in COVID-19 (TCRdb year 2020). The method behind the library was the immunoSEQ multiplex PCR assay. TCRdb mirrors the immuneACCESS table, restricted to in-frame sequences. Some clones are absent from its copies; in checked studies, under half trace to an unresolved V gene, and the reason for the others is unknown. The sample profile shows approximately 210,000 clones; roughly 77% of them were found once. About 17% of the sample goes to the ten largest clones. The source material was PBMCs or T cells enriched from blood (not recorded which). These receptors were obtained from a woman aged 45-65 years with acute COVID-19.

This chain links TRBV28 with TRBJ1-4, with D maybe TRBD1 (6 bases). V lost 4 bases and J 4 bases, leaving 13 bases between the germline ends. This CDR3 has 15 residues. Per the germline V gene, CDR1 is MDHEN and CDR2 is SYDVKM. The CDR3 nucleotides are TGTGCCAGCAGTTCCCCAGCACAGGGTAATGAAAAACTGTTTTTT. Translated, it gives CASSSPAQGNEKLFF.

This clone was seen only a few times. The V call is TRBV11-2, the J call TRBJ1-3; 8 nucleotides line up with TRBD1. CDR3 size: 17 residues. CDR1 is SGHAT and CDR2 is FQNNGV in the germline V gene. J gave up 5 bases and V 3 bases, and 12 bases lay outside the gene matches. Here the CDR3 DNA reads TGTGCCAGCAGCTTTTTCGTAAACAGGGGGTCAAGAAACACCATATATTTT. Its translation: CASSFFVNRGSRNTIYF.

This clone was seen more than once but under ten times. The rearrangement uses TRBV6-2 or TRBV6-3 and TRBJ1-6; possibly TRBD1 for D (6 bases). The CDR3 sequence is 16 residues long. With 5 bases removed from V and 7 bases from J, the gap between germline ends came to 18 bases. CDR1 and CDR2 from the germline V gene are MNHEY and SVGEGT. The CDR3 DNA sequence: TGTGCCAGCAGTCGGTCCCTACAGGGAGGGAATTCACCCCTCCACTTT. Translation: CASSRSLQGGNSPLHF.

The chain joins TRBV6-2 or TRBV6-3 to TRBJ2-5, with D perhaps TRBD2 (6 bases). The V end lost 0 bases, the J end lost 2 bases, and 13 bases lay between the germline ends. The CDR3 covers 16 residues. CDR1 is MNHEY and CDR2 is SVGEGT in the germline V gene. CDR3 region: CASSYSGLKQQETQYF. CDR3 DNA: TGTGCCAGCAGTTACTCCGGACTAAAACAGCAAGAGACCCAGTACTTC.

The chain carries TRBV6-5 and TRBJ2-5; 8 nucleotides agree with TRBD1. V shed 8 bases and J 5 bases; nucleotides not matched to a gene: 7. This CDR3 region has 13 residues. Looked up from germline, CDR1 is MNHEY and CDR2 is SVGAGI. The CDR3 DNA reads TGTGCCAGCGTTCCAGGGGGCCATGAGACCCAGTACTTC. Translation gives CASVPGGHETQYF.

The chain links TRBV2 to TRBJ1-4, with 7 bases that match TRBD1. The CDR3 length is 14 residues. Germline V CDR1 and CDR2: SNHLY, FYNNEI. With V trimmed by 6 bases and J by 3 bases, 4 bases remained unmatched. This CDR3 reads CASRAQGANEKLFF. The CDR3 nucleotides are TGTGCCAGCAGGGCTCAGGGGGCTAATGAAAAACTGTTTTTT.

The genes are TRBV10-3 and TRBJ1-2; a possible D gene is TRBD1 (6 bases). The germline V and J ends were trimmed by 6 bases and 4 bases, with 12 bases remaining between them. CDR1 ENHRY and CDR2 SYGVKD come from the germline V gene. This CDR3 comprises 13 residues. The CDR3 coding sequence is TGTGCCATCAGCGGAGGACAGCCCTATGGCTACACCTTC. Protein sequence: CAISGGQPYGYTF.

The chain combines TRBV13 with TRBJ2-2, with TRBD2 identical over 8 bases. The CDR3 is made up of 15 amino acids. V gave up 3 bases and J gave up 4 bases; unmatched junction bases: 4. The V gene's germline CDR1 is PRHDT and CDR2 FYEKMQ (reference sequence). The CDR3 DNA sequence: TGTGCCAGCAGCTTTGCGGGGGGTCGCACCGGGGAGCTGTTTTTT. It yields the protein CASSFAGGRTGELFF.

This clone showed up just once. The V gene is TRBV6-4, the J gene TRBJ2-1; D may be TRBD2 (5 bases). The CDR3 length is 16 residues. The V end was cut by 2 bases, the J end by 0 bases, with 11 bases between. The germline gives CDR1 MRHNA, CDR2 SNTAGT. CDR3 DNA: TGTGCCAGCAGTGACCGTCCCGGGGTCTCCTACAATGAGCAGTTCTTC. As protein: CASSDRPGVSYNEQFF.

The V gene is TRBV5-4, the J gene TRBJ2-1; tentative D call: TRBD2 (5 bases). The CDR3 has 16 residues. Trimming cost V 2 bases and J 4 bases, with 16 bases left between them. Germline loops: CDR1 SGHNT, CDR2 YYREEE (reference sequence). CDR3 in DNA: TGTGCCAGCAGCTTATTTTCTCCCGGAGGATACAATGAGCAGTTCTTC. Translation: CASSLFSPGGYNEQFF.

The chain couples TRBV6-1 to TRBJ1-2, with 10 bases aligning to TRBD1. Germline V CDR1 and CDR2: MNHNS, SASEGT. The trim removed 3 bases at V and 7 bases at J, leaving 2 bases unmatched. This CDR3 is built from 13 residues. In DNA form, the CDR3 reads TGTGCCAGCAGTGATAGGGACAGGGGTGGCTACACCTTC. Translated, it gives CASSDRDRGGYTF.

As DNA, the CDR3 is TGTGCCACCAGTACGGACAGGGTCGATCAGCCCCAGCATTTT. Translated, it gives CATSTDRVDQPQHF. This chain uses TRBV24-1 with TRBJ1-5; 8 nucleotides line up with TRBD1. V lost 6 bases and J lost 5; bases outside the gene matches: 5. This CDR3 region has 14 residues. Germline CDR1 KGHDR, CDR2 SFDVKD.

The chain employs TRBV19 and TRBJ2-3; D is ambiguous. The germline gives CDR1 LNHDA, CDR2 SQIVND (reference sequence). CDR3 size: 13 residues. Trimming stripped 5 bases from V and 4 bases from J, with 10 bases between. CDR3 residues: CASSQQKADTQYF. CDR3 DNA sequence: TGTGCCAGTAGTCAACAGAAGGCAGATACGCAGTATTTT.

This chain uses TRBV7-6 with TRBJ2-6; 8 bases line up with TRBD1. J was trimmed by 1 base and V by 5 bases; bases with no gene match: 4. This CDR3 is built from 16 residues. The germline V gene encodes CDR1 SGHVS and CDR2 FNYEAQ. The CDR3 sequence: CASSQDRASGANVLTF. Written as DNA, the CDR3 is TGTGCCAGCAGCCAGGACAGGGCTTCTGGGGCCAACGTCCTGACTTTC.

The chain combines TRBV19 with TRBJ1-5; perhaps TRBD1 as D (5 bases). Germline CDR1 reads LNHDA; CDR2 reads SQIVND (reference sequence). The CDR3 is made up of 15 amino acids. Trimming cost V 5 bases and J 3 bases, with 14 bases left between them. CDR3 protein: CASSYARQHNQPQHF. Here the CDR3 DNA reads TGTGCCAGTAGTTACGCGAGACAGCACAATCAGCCCCAGCATTTT. Supplemented by reference TRBV19 and TRBJ1-5, the full variable domain reads DGGITQSPKYLFRKEGQNVTLSCEQNLNHDAMYWYRQDPGQGLRLIYYSQIVNDFQKGDIAEGYSVSREKKESFPLTVTSAQKNPTAFYLCASSYARQHNQPQHFGDGTRLSIL.

This chain uses TRBV10-1 with TRBJ1-1, with no clear D. Germline V gives CDR1 WNHNN, CDR2 SYGVQD (reference sequence). The CDR3 has 14 residues. V dropped 3 bases and J dropped 4 bases, with 12 bases sitting between them. CDR3 region: CASSDTQEATEAFF. DNA of the CDR3: TGCGCCAGCAGTGATACCCAGGAAGCCACTGAAGCTTTCTTT.

In this sample, this clone turned up a few times. The CDR3 is CSASADYGYTF. CDR3 in DNA: TGCAGTGCTAGTGCCGACTATGGCTACACCTTC. The chain is built from TRBV20-1 and TRBJ1-2, with unresolved D. This CDR3 spans 11 amino acids. Germline V gives CDR1 DFQATT, CDR2 SNEGSKA (reference sequence). V was pared by 3 bases and J by 3 bases, with 5 bases between.

The V call is TRBV11-2, the J call TRBJ2-2, with D possibly being TRBD2 (6 bases). Per the germline V gene, CDR1 is SGHAT and CDR2 is FQNNGV. Trimming removed 5 bases from V and 0 bases from J, with 13 bases in between. The CDR3 has 16 residues. In DNA form, the CDR3 reads TGTGCCAGCAGCCTTGCGGACTACCCGAACACCGGGGAGCTGTTTTTT. Residues: CASSLADYPNTGELFF.

CDR3 sequence (DNA): TGTGCCAGCAGTGTCGGGAGGGAATCACCCCTCCACTTT. Encoded protein: CASSVGRESPLHF. The rearrangement uses TRBV6-2 or TRBV6-3 and TRBJ1-6; D gene ambiguous. The germline V gene has CDR1 MNHEY and CDR2 SVGEGT. This CDR3 has 13 amino acids. V lost 5 bases, J lost 10 bases, and 12 bases lay in between.

Notes on this clone: The junction differs from germline at one of its ends, possibly a read error. In DNA form, the CDR3 reads TGTGCCAGCAGCGAAGATCCAGGACAGACCTACACCTTC. Amino acid sequence: CASSEDPGQTYTF. V gene TRBV6-1 combines with J gene TRBJ1-2, with a possible D match to TRBD1 (6 bases). Germline assignment: CDR1 MNHNS and CDR2 SASEGT. This CDR3 is 13 amino acids long.

The chain is built from TRBV6-6 and TRBJ1-6; TRBD1 aligns across 8 bases. V gave up 5 bases and J gave up 5 bases; unmatched junction bases: 2. The CDR3 totals 14 residues. CDR1 and CDR2 from the germline V gene are MNHNY and SVGAGI (reference sequence). The CDR3 sequence is CASSGQGNNSPLHF. CDR3 DNA sequence: TGTGCCAGCAGTGGACAGGGAAATAATTCACCCCTCCACTTT.

This clone showed up just a few times. The chain joins TRBV5-1 to TRBJ1-6; 10 positions match TRBD1. CDR1 and CDR2 (germline): SGHRS, YFSETQ. The V and J ends lost 3 bases and 10 bases, in that order; junction bases with no gene match: 7. The CDR3 sequence is 15 residues long. DNA for the CDR3: TGCGCCAGCAGCTGGGACAGGGGACTGGGCTCACCCCTCCACTTT. Translation gives CASSWDRGLGSPLHF. Full variable domain (remainder filled in from reference TRBV5-1 and TRBJ1-6): KAGVTQTPRYLIKTRGQQVTLSCSPISGHRSVSWYQQTPGQGLQFLFEYFSETQRNKGNFPGRFSGRQFSNSRSEMNVSTLELGDSALYLCASSWDRGLGSPLHFGNGTRLTVT.

On this clone itself: At the DNA level, this CDR3 is encoded by other sequences in the same sample as well. The V gene is TRBV27, the J gene TRBJ1-1; tentatively, D is TRBD1 (5 bases). The germline gives CDR1 MNHEY, CDR2 SMNVEV (reference sequence). This CDR3 comprises 13 residues. V lost 2 bases, J lost 5 bases, and 9 bases lay in between. Written as DNA, the CDR3 is TGTGCCAGCAGTTTAGGGGGAGGGACTGAAGCTTTCTTT. Translating it yields CASSLGGGTEAFF.

This sequence joins TRBV5-1 and TRBJ2-3; TRBD2 is a possible D gene (5 bases). The V and J ends lost 0 bases and 4 bases respectively, with 9 bases between them. Germline assignment: CDR1 SGHRS and CDR2 YFSETQ. CDR3 length: 14 residues. For the CDR3, the DNA is TGCGCCAGCAGCTTGGCCAAGGAGGCAGATACGCAGTATTTT. It encodes CASSLAKEADTQYF.

This clone turned up a few times. The J gene is TRBJ2-7, the V gene TRBV12-3 or TRBV12-4, with a weak D call TRBD1 (6 bases). This CDR3 is built from 12 residues. V was cut by 5 bases and J by 3 bases, with 8 bases left in between. CDR3 in DNA: TGTGCCAGCAGTCCAGGGGACTACGAGCAGTACGTC. This codes for CASSPGDYEQYV.

This rearrangement joins TRBV28 to TRBJ1-4; 8 bases are a match to TRBD1. CDR1 is MDHEN and CDR2 is SYDVKM in the germline V gene. The CDR3 contains 14 residues. Unmatched junction bases numbered 4, after V lost 5 bases and J lost 5 bases. The CDR3: CASSPGQENEKLFF. CDR3 DNA: TGTGCCAGCAGTCCGGGACAGGAGAATGAAAAACTGTTTTTT.

This clone was detected only a few times. Here the CDR3 DNA reads TGTGCCAGCGGTTTACAGGGCCACAAGGTGGGGACCCAGTACTTC. It is translated as CASGLQGHKVGTQYF. The rearrangement uses TRBV3-1 (or the pseudogene TRBV3-2) and TRBJ2-5, with D perhaps TRBD1 (6 bases). The V and J ends lost 8 bases and 7 bases respectively, with 23 bases between them. CDR3 length equals 15 residues. Germline V gene lookup returns CDR1 LGHDT and CDR2 YNNKEL (reference sequence).

This chain uses TRBV4-3 with TRBJ2-5, with 9 bases that match TRBD2. This CDR3 region has 16 residues. Per germline, CDR1 LGHNA and CDR2 YSLEER. The junction had 7 bases not matched to a gene; V was cut back by 0 bases and J by 5 bases. CDR3 amino acids: CASSQDITAGGETQYF. The CDR3 DNA follows: TGCGCCAGCAGCCAAGATATAACAGCGGGGGGTGAGACCCAGTACTTC.